A selection of T cell receptor beta chains follows, all from one sample in a study of blood T cell repertoires in COVID-19. Sequencing used immunoSEQ multiplex PCR; TCRdb keeps in-frame clones, though not all of them. The sample contains 250,000 to 350,000 clones, 90% of which appear only once. Sample: PBMCs or T cells enriched from blood (not recorded which). The receptors were sampled from a man in his sixties who had recovered from COVID-19. Each CDR3 is given with its conserved first and last residue. The D gene is left open where the match is weak. Size values are once, few and many counts, or a class for expanded clones, and some rows have none.

clone_size,j_call,d_call,v_call,cdr3_aa,cdr3_nt
NA,TRBJ1-1,TRBD1,TRBV4-3,CASSQYSGTGAEAFF,TGCGCCAGCAGCCAGTACTCCGGGACAGGGGCTGAAGCTTTCTTT
NA,TRBJ2-3,TRBD2,TRBV6-1,CASSEGSGGQDTQYF,TGTGCCAGCAGTGAAGGGTCGGGGGGGCAAGATACGCAGTATTTT
NA,TRBJ2-1,NA,TRBV2,CASTPQVNEQFF,TGTGCCAGCACTCCCCAGGTCAATGAGCAGTTCTTC
NA,TRBJ2-1,TRBD2,TRBV19,CASSIFGSGRVYNEQFF,TGTGCCAGTAGTATTTTTGGGAGCGGGAGGGTGTACAATGAGCAGTTCTTC
NA,TRBJ1-1,NA,TRBV18,CASSPQGGGAAAFF,TGTGCCAGCTCACCTCAAGGGGGGGGCGCAGCAGCTTTCTTT
NA,TRBJ1-6,TRBD1,TRBV27,CASSLDRVGRSPLHF,TGTGCCAGCAGTTTAGACAGGGTGGGACGATCACCCCTCCACTTT
NA,TRBJ1-4,NA,TRBV7-9,CASSPVAGLEKLFF,TGTGCCAGCAGCCCCGTTGCGGGGCTTGAAAAACTGTTTTTT
NA,TRBJ1-2,TRBD1,TRBV19,CASKIGDRTYGYTF,TGTGCCAGTAAAATAGGGGACAGGACATATGGCTACACCTTC
NA,TRBJ2-1,NA,TRBV11-3,CASSTGVKSYNEQFF,TGTGCCAGCAGCACGGGGGTAAAGTCCTACAATGAGCAGTTCTTC
once,TRBJ1-4,NA,TRBV5-6,CASSTFDGTTNEKLFF,TGTGCCAGCAGCACTTTTGACGGGACAACTAATGAAAAACTGTTTTTT
NA,TRBJ2-7,NA,TRBV9,CASSVDYSFAYEQYF,TGTGCCAGCAGCGTAGATTATAGTTTCGCCTACGAGCAGTACTTC
NA,TRBJ2-5,NA,TRBV11-2,CASSLVPGALQETQYF,TGTGCCAGCAGCTTAGTACCGGGAGCGTTACAAGAGACCCAGTACTTC
NA,TRBJ2-1,TRBD2,TRBV7-9,CASRHVASGILDEQFF,TGTGCCAGCAGACATGTGGCTAGCGGGATTTTGGATGAGCAGTTCTTC
few,TRBJ2-3,TRBD2,TRBV29-1,CSVASGGFTDTQYF,TGCAGCGTTGCCAGCGGGGGGTTCACAGATACGCAGTATTTT
NA,TRBJ2-3,TRBD1,TRBV5-5,CASSTRTGDYTDTQYF,TGTGCCAGCAGCACCAGGACAGGGGACTACACAGATACGCAGTATTTT
NA,TRBJ1-4,TRBD1,TRBV4-2,CASSQDRTGQRGTNEKLFF,TGTGCCAGCAGCCAAGACCGGACAGGACAACGGGGAACTAATGAAAAACTGTTTTTT
NA,TRBJ2-1,TRBD2,TRBV29-1,CSVDRGRAPREQFF,TGCAGCGTTGACCGCGGGAGGGCGCCTCGTGAGCAGTTCTTC
NA,TRBJ1-1,NA,TRBV11-2,CASSFIGGSAEAFF,TGTGCCAGCAGCTTTATAGGGGGTAGCGCTGAAGCTTTCTTT
NA,TRBJ1-2,NA,TRBV30,CALHSGSLAASYTF,TGTGCCTTACACTCGGGATCATTGGCGGCTAGCTACACCTTC
NA,TRBJ2-3,NA,TRBV12-3/TRBV12-4,CASSGLAYTQYF,TGTGCCAGCAGTGGTTTAGCGTATACGCAGTATTTT
once,TRBJ2-2,NA,TRBV16,CASSQSSANTGELFF,TGTGCCAGCAGCCAATCCTCCGCGAACACCGGGGAGCTGTTTTTT
NA,TRBJ1-2,TRBD1,TRBV6-6,CASSLDRDGYTF,TGTGCCAGCAGTCTCGACAGGGACGGCTACACCTTC
NA,TRBJ1-2,TRBD1,TRBV6-5,CASRGTGERSYTF,TGTGCCAGCAGAGGGACAGGGGAACGTAGCTACACCTTC
once,TRBJ2-1,NA,TRBV29-1,CSGAPAGYNEQFF,TGCAGCGGAGCGCCTGCGGGCTACAATGAGCAGTTCTTC
NA,TRBJ1-4,NA,TRBV10-3,CAISESMGASEKLFF,TGTGCCATCAGTGAGTCGATGGGGGCGAGTGAAAAACTGTTTTTT
NA,TRBJ1-6,NA,TRBV11-2,CASSLEEGRHSPLHF,TGTGCCAGCAGCTTAGAAGAGGGGAGGCATTCACCCCTCCACTTT
NA,TRBJ2-5,TRBD2,TRBV2,CASTRGGARQETQYF,TGTGCCAGCACCCGGGGGGGGGCGCGACAAGAGACCCAGTACTTC
NA,TRBJ2-2,NA,TRBV27,CASSRLAGELFF,TGTGCCAGCAGCAGACTAGCCGGGGAGCTGTTTTTT
NA,TRBJ1-2,TRBD1,TRBV9,CASSPDRGGIANYGYTF,TGTGCCAGCAGCCCGGACAGGGGAGGGATAGCTAACTATGGCTACACCTTC
NA,TRBJ1-4,TRBD1,TRBV3-1/TRBV3-2,CASSKTGTGADEKLFF,TGTGCCAGCAGCAAAACCGGGACAGGGGCGGATGAAAAACTGTTTTTT
NA,TRBJ1-1,NA,TRBV1,CTSSQDPGTGAGTEAFF,TGCACCAGCAGCCAAGACCCCGGGACAGGGGCGGGGACTGAAGCTTTCTTT
NA,TRBJ2-1,TRBD2,TRBV18,CASSPLAGAYNEQFF,TGTGCCAGCTCACCCCTAGCGGGTGCGTACAATGAGCAGTTCTTC
NA,TRBJ1-5,TRBD1,TRBV18,CASSPNSGGAGQPQHF,TGTGCCAGCTCACCAAATTCAGGGGGCGCCGGACAGCCCCAGCATTTT
NA,TRBJ2-7,NA,TRBV5-4,CASSLSGPAYEQYF,TGTGCCAGCAGCTTGTCAGGGCCGGCCTACGAGCAGTACTTC
NA,TRBJ2-3,TRBD2,TRBV11-2,CASGTAGGPDTQYF,TGTGCCAGCGGGACAGCGGGGGGGCCCGATACGCAGTATTTT
NA,TRBJ2-7,TRBD2,TRBV4-2,CASSQGTSGGYEQYF,TGTGCCAGCAGCCAAGGGACTAGCGGGGGGTACGAGCAGTACTTC
NA,TRBJ2-1,TRBD1,TRBV7-8,CASSFDRAKLTPSSYNEQFF,TGTGCCAGCAGCTTTGACAGGGCCAAACTGACTCCTAGCTCCTACAATGAGCAGTTCTTC
NA,TRBJ1-5,NA,TRBV18,CASSPSSNQPQHF,TGTGCCAGCTCACCAAGCAGCAATCAGCCCCAGCATTTT
NA,TRBJ2-1,NA,TRBV12-3/TRBV12-4,CASNAVPGEQFF,TGTGCCAGCAATGCGGTCCCGGGTGAGCAGTTCTTC
NA,TRBJ1-2,NA,TRBV28,CASSMTPVYGYTF,TGTGCCAGCAGCATGACACCGGTCTATGGCTACACCTTC
once,TRBJ1-2,NA,TRBV9,CASSVEVSNYGYTF,TGTGCCAGCAGTGTGGAGGTTTCTAACTATGGCTACACCTTC
NA,TRBJ2-7,NA,TRBV6-5,CASSYSGGSYEQYF,TGTGCCAGCAGTTACTCAGGGGGTAGTTACGAGCAGTACTTC
NA,TRBJ1-1,NA,TRBV25-1,CASSDGAITEAFF,TGTGCCAGCAGTGATGGGGCTATCACTGAAGCTTTCTTT
NA,TRBJ2-5,TRBD2,TRBV15,CATSRDVAGIETQYF,TGTGCCACCAGCAGAGATGTAGCGGGGATAGAGACCCAGTACTTC
NA,TRBJ1-6,TRBD1,TRBV19,CASRRTGGSSYNSPLHF,TGTGCCAGTAGAAGGACAGGGGGCAGCTCCTATAATTCACCCCTCCACTTT
NA,TRBJ2-1,TRBD2,TRBV6-5,CASSNSGGWRNEQFF,TGTGCCAGCAGTAACAGCGGGGGGTGGCGGAATGAGCAGTTCTTC
NA,TRBJ2-5,TRBD2,TRBV18,CASSSATSGGPQETQYF,TGTGCCAGCTCATCAGCGACTAGCGGGGGGCCCCAAGAGACCCAGTACTTC
NA,TRBJ2-3,TRBD2,TRBV5-1,CASSPGLASTDTQYF,TGCGCCAGCAGCCCGGGACTAGCGAGCACAGATACGCAGTATTTT
NA,TRBJ1-6,NA,TRBV11-2,CASSFVGANSPLHF,TGTGCCAGCAGCTTTGTGGGAGCGAATTCACCCCTCCACTTT
NA,TRBJ2-5,TRBD1,TRBV4-2,CASSPGQGKTQYF,TGTGCCAGCAGCCCGGGACAGGGAAAGACCCAGTACTTC
NA,TRBJ2-7,TRBD2,TRBV27,CASSPGLATGSYEQYF,TGTGCCAGCAGTCCGGGACTAGCGACAGGTTCCTACGAGCAGTACTTC